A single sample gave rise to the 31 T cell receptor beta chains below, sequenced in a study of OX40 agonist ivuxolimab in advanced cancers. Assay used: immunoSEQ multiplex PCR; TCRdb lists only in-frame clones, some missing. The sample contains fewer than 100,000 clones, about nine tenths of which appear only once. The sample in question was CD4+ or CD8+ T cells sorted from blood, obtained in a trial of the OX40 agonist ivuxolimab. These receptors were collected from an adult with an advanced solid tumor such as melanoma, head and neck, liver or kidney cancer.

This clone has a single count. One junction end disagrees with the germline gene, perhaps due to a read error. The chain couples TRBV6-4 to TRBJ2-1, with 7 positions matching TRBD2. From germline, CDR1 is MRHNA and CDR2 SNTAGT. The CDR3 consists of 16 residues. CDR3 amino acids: CASRDVGGDSHNEQFF. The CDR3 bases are TGTGCCAGCAGGGACGTGGGAGGGGACTCCCACAATGAGCAGTTCTTC.

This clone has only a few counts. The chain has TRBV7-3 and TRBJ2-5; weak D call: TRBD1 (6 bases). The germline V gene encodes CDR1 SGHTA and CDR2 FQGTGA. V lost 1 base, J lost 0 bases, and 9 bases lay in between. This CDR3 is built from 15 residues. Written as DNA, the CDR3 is TGTGCCAGCAGCTTAAGCGGACAGTACCAAGAGACCCAGTACTTC. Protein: CASSLSGQYQETQYF.

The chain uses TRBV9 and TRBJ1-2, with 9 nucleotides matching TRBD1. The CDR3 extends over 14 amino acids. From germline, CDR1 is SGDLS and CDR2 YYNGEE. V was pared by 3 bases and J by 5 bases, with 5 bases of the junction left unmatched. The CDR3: CASSGPQGAYGYTF. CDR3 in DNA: TGTGCCAGCAGCGGGCCACAGGGGGCGTATGGCTACACCTTC.

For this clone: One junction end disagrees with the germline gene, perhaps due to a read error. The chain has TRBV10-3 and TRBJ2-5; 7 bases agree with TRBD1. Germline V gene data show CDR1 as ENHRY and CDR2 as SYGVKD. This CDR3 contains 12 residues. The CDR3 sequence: CAIGTAKEAQYF. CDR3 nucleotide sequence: TGTGCCATCGGGACAGCTAAAGAGGCCCAGTACTTC.

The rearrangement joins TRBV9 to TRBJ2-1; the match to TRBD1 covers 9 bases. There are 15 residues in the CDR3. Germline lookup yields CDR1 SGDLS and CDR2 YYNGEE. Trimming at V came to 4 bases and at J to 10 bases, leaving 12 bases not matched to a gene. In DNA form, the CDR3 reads TGTGCCAGCAGCCTCTCGGACAGGGGCCTTTTGGAGCAGTTCTTC. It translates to CASSLSDRGLLEQFF.

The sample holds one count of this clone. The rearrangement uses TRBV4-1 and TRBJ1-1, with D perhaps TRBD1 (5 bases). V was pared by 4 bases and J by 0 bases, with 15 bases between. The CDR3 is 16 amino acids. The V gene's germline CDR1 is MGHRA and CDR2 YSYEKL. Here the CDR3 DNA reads TGCGCCAGCAGCCCCCGCGAGGGGTTTCTGAACACTGAAGCTTTCTTT. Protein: CASSPREGFLNTEAFF.

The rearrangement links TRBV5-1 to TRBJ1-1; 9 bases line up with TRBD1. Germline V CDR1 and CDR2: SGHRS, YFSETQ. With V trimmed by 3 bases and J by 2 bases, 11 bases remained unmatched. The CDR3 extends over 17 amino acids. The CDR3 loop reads CASSSRWPDRGNTEAFF. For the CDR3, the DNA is TGCGCCAGCAGCTCCAGGTGGCCGGACAGGGGTAACACTGAAGCTTTCTTT.

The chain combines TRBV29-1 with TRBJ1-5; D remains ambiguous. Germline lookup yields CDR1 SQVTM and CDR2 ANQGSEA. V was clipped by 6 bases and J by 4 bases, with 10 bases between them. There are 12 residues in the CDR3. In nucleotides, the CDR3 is TGCAGCGTGACAAACGCGAATCAGCCCCAGCATTTT. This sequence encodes CSVTNANQPQHF.

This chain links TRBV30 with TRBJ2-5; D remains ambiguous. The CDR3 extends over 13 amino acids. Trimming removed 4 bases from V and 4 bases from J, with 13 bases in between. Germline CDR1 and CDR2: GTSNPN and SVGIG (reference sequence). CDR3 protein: CAWTHSGRETQYF. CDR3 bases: TGTGCCTGGACCCACTCCGGGCGAGAGACCCAGTACTTC. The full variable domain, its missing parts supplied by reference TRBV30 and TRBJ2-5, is SQTIHQWPATLVQPVGSPLSLECTVEGTSNPNLYWYRQAAGRGLQLLFYSVGIGQISSEVPQNLSASRPQDRQFILSSKKLLLSDSGFYLCAWTHSGRETQYFGPGTRLLVL.

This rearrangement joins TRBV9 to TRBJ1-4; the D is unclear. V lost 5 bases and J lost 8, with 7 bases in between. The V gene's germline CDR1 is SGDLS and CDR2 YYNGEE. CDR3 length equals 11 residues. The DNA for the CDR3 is TGTGCCAGCAGGGGGATAGAAAAACTGTTTTTT. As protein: CASRGIEKLFF. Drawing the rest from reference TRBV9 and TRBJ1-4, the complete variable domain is DSGVTQTPKHLITATGQRVTLRCSPRSGDLSVYWYQQSLDQGLQFLIQYYNGEERAKGNILERFSAQQFPDLHSELNLSSLELGDSALYFCASRGIEKLFFGSGTQLSVL.

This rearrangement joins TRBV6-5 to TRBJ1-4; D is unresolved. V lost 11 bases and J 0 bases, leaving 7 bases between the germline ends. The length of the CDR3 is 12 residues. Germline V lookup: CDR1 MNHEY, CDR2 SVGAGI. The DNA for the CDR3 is TGTGCCGTAAAAGCAACTAATGAAAAACTGTTTTTT. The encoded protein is CAVKATNEKLFF.

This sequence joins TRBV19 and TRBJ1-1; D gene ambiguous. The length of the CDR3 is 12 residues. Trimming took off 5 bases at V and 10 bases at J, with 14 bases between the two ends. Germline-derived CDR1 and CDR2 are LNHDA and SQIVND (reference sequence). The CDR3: CASSGNEGRAFF. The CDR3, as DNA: TGTGCCAGTAGTGGGAATGAGGGAAGAGCTTTCTTT. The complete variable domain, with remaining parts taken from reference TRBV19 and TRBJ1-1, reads DGGITQSPKYLFRKEGQNVTLSCEQNLNHDAMYWYRQDPGQGLRLIYYSQIVNDFQKGDIAEGYSVSREKKESFPLTVTSAQKNPTAFYLCASSGNEGRAFFGQGTRLTVV.

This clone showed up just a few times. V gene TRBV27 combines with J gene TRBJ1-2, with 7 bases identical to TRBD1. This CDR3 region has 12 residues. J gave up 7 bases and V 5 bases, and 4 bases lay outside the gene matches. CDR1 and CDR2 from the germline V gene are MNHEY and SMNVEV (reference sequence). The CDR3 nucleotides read TGTGCCAGCAGTGCTTACAGGGGTGGCTACACCTTC. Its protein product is CASSAYRGGYTF.

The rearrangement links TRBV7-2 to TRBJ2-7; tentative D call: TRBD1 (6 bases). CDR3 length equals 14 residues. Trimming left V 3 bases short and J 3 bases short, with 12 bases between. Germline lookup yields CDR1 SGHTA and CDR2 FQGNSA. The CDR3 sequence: CASSFNRALYEQYF. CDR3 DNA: TGTGCCAGCAGCTTTAACAGGGCCCTCTACGAGCAGTACTTC.

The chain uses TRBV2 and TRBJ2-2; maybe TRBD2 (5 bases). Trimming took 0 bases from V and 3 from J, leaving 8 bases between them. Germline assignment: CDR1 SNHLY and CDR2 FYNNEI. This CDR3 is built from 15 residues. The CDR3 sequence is CASSEALGDTGELFF. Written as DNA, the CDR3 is TGTGCCAGCAGTGAAGCCCTGGGAGACACCGGGGAGCTGTTTTTT.

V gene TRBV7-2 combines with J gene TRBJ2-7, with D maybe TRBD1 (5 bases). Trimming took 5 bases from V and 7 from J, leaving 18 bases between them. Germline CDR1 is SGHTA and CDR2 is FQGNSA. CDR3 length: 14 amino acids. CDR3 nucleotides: TGTGCCAGCAGCCCCGGCGGACACCCTGGGGAGCAGTACTTC. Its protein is CASSPGGHPGEQYF.

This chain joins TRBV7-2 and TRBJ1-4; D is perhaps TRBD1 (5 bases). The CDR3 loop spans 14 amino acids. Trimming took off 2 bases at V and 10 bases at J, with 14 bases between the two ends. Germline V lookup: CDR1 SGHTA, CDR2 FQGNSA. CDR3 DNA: TGTGCCAGCAGCTTAATGGGACCACCGGGAAAACTGTTTTTT. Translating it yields CASSLMGPPGKLFF.

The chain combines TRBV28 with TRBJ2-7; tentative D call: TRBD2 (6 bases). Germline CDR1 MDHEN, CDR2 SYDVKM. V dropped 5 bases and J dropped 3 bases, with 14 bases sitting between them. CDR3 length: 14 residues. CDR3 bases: TGTGCCAGCAGTCAACCTAGCGAGAACTACGAGCAGTACTTC. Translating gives CASSQPSENYEQYF.

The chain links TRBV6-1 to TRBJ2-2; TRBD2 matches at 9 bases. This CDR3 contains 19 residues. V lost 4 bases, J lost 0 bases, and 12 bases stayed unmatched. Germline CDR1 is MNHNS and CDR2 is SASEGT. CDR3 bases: TGTGCCAGCAGTGCTCGTGGGCTAGCGGGGACAACGAACACCGGGGAGCTGTTTTTT. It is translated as CASSARGLAGTTNTGELFF.

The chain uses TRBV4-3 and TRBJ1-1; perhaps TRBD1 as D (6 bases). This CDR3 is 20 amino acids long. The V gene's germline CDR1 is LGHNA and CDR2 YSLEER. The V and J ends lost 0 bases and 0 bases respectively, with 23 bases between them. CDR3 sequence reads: CASSQDLDRGLRGMNTEAFF. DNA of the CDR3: TGCGCCAGCAGCCAAGATCTTGATCGGGGGCTCCGAGGGATGAACACTGAAGCTTTCTTT.

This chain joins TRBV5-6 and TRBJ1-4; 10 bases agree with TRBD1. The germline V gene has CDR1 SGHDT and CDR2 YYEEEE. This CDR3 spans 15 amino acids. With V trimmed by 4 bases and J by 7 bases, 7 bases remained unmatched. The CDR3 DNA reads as TGTGCCAGCAGCCCTCCGGGACAGGGGCGTGAAAAACTGTTTTTT. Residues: CASSPPGQGREKLFF.

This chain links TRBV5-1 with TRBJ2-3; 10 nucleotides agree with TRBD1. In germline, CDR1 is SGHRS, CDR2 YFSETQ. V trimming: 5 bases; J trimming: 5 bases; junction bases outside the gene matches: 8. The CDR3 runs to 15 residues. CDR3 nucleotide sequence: TGCGCCAGCAGAGGGGACAGGGGAATTGGAGATACGCAGTATTTT. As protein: CASRGDRGIGDTQYF.

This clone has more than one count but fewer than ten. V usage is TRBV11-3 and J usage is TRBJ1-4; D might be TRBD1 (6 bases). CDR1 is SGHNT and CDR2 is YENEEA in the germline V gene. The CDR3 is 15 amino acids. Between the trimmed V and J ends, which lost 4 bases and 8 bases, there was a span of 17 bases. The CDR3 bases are TGTGCCAGCAGCTCGAGGGGGGAAGCGGGCGAAAAACTGTTTTTT. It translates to CASSSRGEAGEKLFF.

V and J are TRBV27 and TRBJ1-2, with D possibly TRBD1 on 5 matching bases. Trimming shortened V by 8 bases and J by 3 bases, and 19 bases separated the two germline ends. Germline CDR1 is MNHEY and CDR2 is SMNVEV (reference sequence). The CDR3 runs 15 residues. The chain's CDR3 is CASRLISPGDYGYTF. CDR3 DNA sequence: TGTGCCAGCCGCCTAATTAGCCCGGGGGACTATGGCTACACCTTC.

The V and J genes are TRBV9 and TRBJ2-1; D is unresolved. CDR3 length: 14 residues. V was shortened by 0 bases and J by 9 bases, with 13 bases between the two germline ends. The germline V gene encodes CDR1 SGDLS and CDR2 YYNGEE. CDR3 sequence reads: CASSVAGVAIEQFF. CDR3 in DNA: TGTGCCAGCAGCGTAGCTGGGGTAGCTATTGAGCAGTTCTTC.

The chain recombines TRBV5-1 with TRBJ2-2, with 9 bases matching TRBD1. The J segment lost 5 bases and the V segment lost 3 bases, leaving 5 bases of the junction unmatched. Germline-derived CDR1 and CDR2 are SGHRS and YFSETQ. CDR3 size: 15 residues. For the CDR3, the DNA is TGCGCCAGCAGCTGGCGGACAGGGGAGACCGGGGAGCTGTTTTTT. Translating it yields CASSWRTGETGELFF.

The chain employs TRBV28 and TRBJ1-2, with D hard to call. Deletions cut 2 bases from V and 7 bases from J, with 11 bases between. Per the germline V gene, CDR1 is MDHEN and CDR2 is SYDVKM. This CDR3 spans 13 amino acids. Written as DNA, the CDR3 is TGTGCCAGCAGTTTAGGCCATAAAATTGGCTACACCTTC. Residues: CASSLGHKIGYTF.

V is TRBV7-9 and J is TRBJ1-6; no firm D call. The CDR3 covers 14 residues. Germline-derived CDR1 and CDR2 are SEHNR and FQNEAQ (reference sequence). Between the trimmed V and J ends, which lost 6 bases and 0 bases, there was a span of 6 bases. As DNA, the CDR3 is TGTGCCAGCAGTTGGAGCTCCTATAATTCACCCCTCCACTTT. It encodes CASSWSSYNSPLHF.

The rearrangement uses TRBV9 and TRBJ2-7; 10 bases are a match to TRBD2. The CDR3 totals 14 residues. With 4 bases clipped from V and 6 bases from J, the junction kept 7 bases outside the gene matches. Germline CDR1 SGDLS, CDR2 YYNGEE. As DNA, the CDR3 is TGTGCCAGCAGCTCTAGCGGGAGCTTAGGCGAGCAGTACTTC. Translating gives CASSSSGSLGEQYF.

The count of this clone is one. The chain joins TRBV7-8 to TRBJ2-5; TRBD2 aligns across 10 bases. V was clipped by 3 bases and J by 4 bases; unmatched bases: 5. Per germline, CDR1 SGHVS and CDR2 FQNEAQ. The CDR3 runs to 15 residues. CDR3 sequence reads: CASSLLAGAGETQYF. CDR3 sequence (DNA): TGTGCCAGCAGCTTGCTAGCGGGGGCAGGAGAGACCCAGTACTTC. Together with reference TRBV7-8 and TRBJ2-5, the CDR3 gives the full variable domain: GAGVSQSPRYKVAKRGQDVALRCDPISGHVSLFWYQQALGQGPEFLTYFQNEAQLDKSGLPSDRFFAERPEGSVSTLKIQRTQQEDSAVYLCASSLLAGAGETQYFGPGTRLLVL.

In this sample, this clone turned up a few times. The CDR3 DNA reads TGTGCCATCAACAAACAGGGAAGTGGGGCCAACGTCCTGACTTTC. Protein: CAINKQGSGANVLTF. The chain joins TRBV10-3 to TRBJ2-6; D is perhaps TRBD1 (6 bases). Trimming took off 7 bases at V and 3 bases at J, with 13 bases between the two ends. The CDR3 has 15 residues. Germline lookup yields CDR1 ENHRY and CDR2 SYGVKD.